This TCR beta chain is drawn from a study of metastatic and nonmetastatic thyroid tumors. On the study more broadly: Repertoire comparison spanned blood and tumor or nodule tissue of malignant and benign thyroid patients.

With 9 bases clipped from V and 3 bases from J, the junction kept 10 bases outside the gene matches. There are 14 residues in the CDR3. In germline, CDR1 is LNHNV, CDR2 YYDKDF (reference sequence). This clone turned up a few times. Not a single patient had been given any form of treatment at any point before undergoing thyroid surgery. MiXCR re-clonotyped the PCR reads for TCRdb. Of 40,000 to 50,000 clones listed, roughly an eighth were seen once; the top ten hold roughly 9%. This receptor was obtained from a male donor with papillary thyroid cancer or a benign thyroid nodule (not recorded which). Some clones in this sample may be carry-over from other donors' samples. Sample: blood. The gene calls are TRBV15 and TRBJ1-2, with TRBD1 identical over 7 bases. Written as DNA, the CDR3 is TGTGCCACAGGCAGCGACAGGGCCTACTATGGCTACACCTTC. It translates to CATGSDRAYYGYTF.